These 28 T cell receptor beta chains originate from one sample sequenced in a study of blood T cell repertoires in COVID-19. The assay was immunoSEQ multiplex PCR, and TCRdb's table has in-frame clones only and misses some. This table has more than 250,000 clones, roughly 90% appearing once. The sample comprised PBMCs or T cells enriched from blood (not recorded which). Receptors originate from a woman younger than 45 who had recovered from COVID-19.

This clone was observed once. This chain uses TRBV11-3 with TRBJ2-7; TRBD2 aligns across 8 bases. The V gene's germline CDR1 is SGHNT and CDR2 YENEEA. This CDR3 has 15 residues. V lost 5 bases and J lost 6; bases outside the gene matches: 12. The CDR3 here is CASSPGGVPPLEQYF. The DNA of the CDR3 is TGTGCCAGCAGCCCCGGGGGGGTACCTCCCCTCGAGCAGTACTTC.

The chain combines TRBV18 with TRBJ1-1, with unresolved D. The length of the CDR3 is 13 residues. Trimming took 3 bases from V and 1 from J, leaving 6 bases between them. Germline V gene lookup returns CDR1 KGHSH and CDR2 LQKENI. The CDR3 nucleotides are TGTGCCAGCTCACCGGCTGAGAACACTGAAGCTTTCTTT. Translated: CASSPAENTEAFF. The entire variable domain, with the rest obtained from reference TRBV18 and TRBJ1-1, is as follows: NAGVMQNPRHLVRRRGQEARLRCSPMKGHSHVYWYRQLPEEGLKFMVYLQKENIIDESGMPKERFSAEFPKEGPSILRIQQVVRGDSAAYFCASSPAENTEAFFGQGTRLTVV.

The chain is built from TRBV19 and TRBJ1-1; tentative D call: TRBD1 (6 bases). The length of the CDR3 is 13 residues. Germline CDR1 is LNHDA and CDR2 is SQIVND (reference sequence). V was clipped by 4 bases and J by 5 bases, with 11 bases between them. CDR3 amino acids: CASSRGRGTEAFF. CDR3 DNA sequence: TGTGCCAGTAGTAGGGGGCGGGGGACTGAAGCTTTCTTT. Full variable domain (outside the CDR3, taken from reference TRBV19 and TRBJ1-1): DGGITQSPKYLFRKEGQNVTLSCEQNLNHDAMYWYRQDPGQGLRLIYYSQIVNDFQKGDIAEGYSVSREKKESFPLTVTSAQKNPTAFYLCASSRGRGTEAFFGQGTRLTVV.

The V gene is TRBV19, the J gene TRBJ1-2; TRBD1 is a possible D gene (5 bases). V was trimmed by 5 bases and J by 1 base, leaving 14 bases between them. Germline V gene data show CDR1 as LNHDA and CDR2 as SQIVND (reference sequence). The CDR3 sequence is 15 residues long. The CDR3 DNA is TGTGCCAGTAGTGTTACAGGAGACGTTAACTATGGCTACACCTTC. It encodes CASSVTGDVNYGYTF.

V is TRBV6-5 and J is TRBJ2-7; tentatively, D is TRBD1 (5 bases). V shed 5 bases and J shed 8 bases, with 16 bases lying between them. In germline, CDR1 is MNHEY, CDR2 SVGAGI. This CDR3 region has 13 residues. This CDR3 is CASSPPRKGQQYF. In nucleotides, the CDR3 is TGTGCCAGCAGTCCACCCCGCAAGGGGCAGCAGTACTTC.

The V gene is TRBV5-4, the J gene TRBJ2-7; 14 nucleotides align to TRBD2. Germline loops: CDR1 SGHNT, CDR2 YYREEE (reference sequence). V gave up 4 bases and J gave up 7 bases; unmatched junction bases: 7. This CDR3 has 15 amino acids. The CDR3 region has the DNA TGTGCCAGCAGCGCAAGACTAGCGGGGGGGCGGGAGCAGTACTTC. Translated: CASSARLAGGREQYF.

The chain combines TRBV4-3 with TRBJ2-3; no definite D call. This CDR3 is 16 amino acids long. CDR1 and CDR2 from the germline V gene are LGHNA and YSLEER. Trimming took off 0 bases at V and 3 bases at J, with 13 bases between the two ends. For the CDR3, the DNA is TGCGCCAGCAGCCAAGATCGTTCTAGTGGGACAGATACGCAGTATTTT. Its translation: CASSQDRSSGTDTQYF.

The rearrangement uses TRBV10-3 and TRBJ2-2, with D possibly being TRBD2 (5 bases). V shed 5 bases and J shed 3 bases, with 16 bases lying between them. From germline, CDR1 is ENHRY and CDR2 SYGVKD. The CDR3 runs to 16 residues. CDR3 amino acids: CAISLGEGLDTGELFF. CDR3 coding DNA: TGTGCCATCAGTCTCGGGGAAGGGCTCGACACCGGGGAGCTGTTTTTT.

This chain joins TRBV6-5 and TRBJ2-1; 13 bases agree with TRBD2. In germline, CDR1 is MNHEY, CDR2 SVGAGI. V lost 6 bases and J lost 8; bases outside the gene matches: 7. The CDR3 consists of 15 residues. The CDR3 loop is CASSRRTSGSDEQFF. For the CDR3, the DNA is TGTGCCAGCAGCCGCAGGACTAGCGGGAGTGATGAGCAGTTCTTC.

This chain connects TRBV18 to TRBJ1-5; 9 bases align to TRBD1. The germline V gene encodes CDR1 KGHSH and CDR2 LQKENI. With V trimmed by 6 bases and J by 4 bases, 10 bases remained unmatched. This CDR3 contains 16 residues. The CDR3 nucleotides are TGTGCCAGCTCTCAAGGACAGGGGCTGTTAAATCAGCCCCAGCATTTT. Translation gives CASSQGQGLLNQPQHF. Combining the CDR3 with reference TRBV18 and TRBJ1-5 gives the whole variable domain NAGVMQNPRHLVRRRGQEARLRCSPMKGHSHVYWYRQLPEEGLKFMVYLQKENIIDESGMPKERFSAEFPKEGPSILRIQQVVRGDSAAYFCASSQGQGLLNQPQHFGDGTRLSIL.

The chain carries TRBV24-1 and TRBJ1-5; tentative D call: TRBD1 (6 bases). Germline CDR1 reads KGHDR; CDR2 reads SFDVKD. Trimming shortened V by 3 bases and J by 3 bases, and 8 bases separated the two germline ends. The CDR3 consists of 14 residues. The CDR3, as DNA: TGTGCCACCAGTGATGGGGGCCACAATCAGCCCCAGCATTTT. Translating it yields CATSDGGHNQPQHF.

The chain uses TRBV7-3 and TRBJ2-1, with a possible D match to TRBD1 (6 bases). Germline-derived CDR1 and CDR2 are SGHTA and FQGTGA. The V end lost 4 bases, the J end lost 9 bases, and 16 bases lay between the germline ends. This CDR3 contains 14 residues. The DNA of the CDR3 is TGTGCCAGCAGCTCCCGCAGGGGCGATGGTGAGCAGTTCTTC. Its translation: CASSSRRGDGEQFF.

The J gene is TRBJ1-1, the V gene TRBV30; D is possibly TRBD1 (6 bases). There are 14 residues in the CDR3. V lost 3 bases and J 4 bases, leaving 15 bases between the germline ends. Germline V gene data show CDR1 as GTSNPN and CDR2 as SVGIG (reference sequence). CDR3 region: CAWSTSQGATEAFF. The CDR3 nucleotides are TGTGCCTGGAGCACTTCACAGGGAGCCACTGAAGCTTTCTTT.

The V and J genes are TRBV11-2 and TRBJ2-7; no definite D call. Germline loops: CDR1 SGHAT, CDR2 FQNNGV. Trimming removed 1 base from V and 2 bases from J, with 9 bases in between. The CDR3 covers 14 residues. CDR3 nucleotide sequence: TGTGCCAGCAGCTTAGCTCGCAGAACCTACGAGCAGTACTTC. This encodes CASSLARRTYEQYF.

The gene calls are TRBV4-3 and TRBJ1-1; 7 bases match TRBD1. CDR3 length: 17 residues. In germline, CDR1 is LGHNA, CDR2 YSLEER. V lost 0 bases and J lost 1; bases outside the gene matches: 8. This CDR3 is CASSQDYSGQRNTEAFF. The CDR3 DNA is TGCGCCAGCAGCCAAGATTACTCGGGACAGCGGAACACTGAAGCTTTCTTT.

The gene calls are TRBV7-2 and TRBJ2-7; D may be TRBD2 (5 bases). Germline V gene sequence: CDR1 SGHTA, CDR2 FQGNSA. This CDR3 is 13 amino acids long. The V and J ends lost 2 bases and 5 bases respectively, with 10 bases between them. In DNA, the CDR3 is TGTGCCAGCAGCTTATTACCCGGGGACGAGCAGTACTTC. Its protein product is CASSLLPGDEQYF.

J is TRBJ2-3 and V is TRBV5-1, with 7 bases lining up with TRBD1. V lost 6 bases and J lost 0; bases outside the gene matches: 10. The CDR3 contains 16 residues. Germline lookup yields CDR1 SGHRS and CDR2 YFSETQ. In DNA, the CDR3 is TGCGCCAGCACGACGGGACAGATTACTAGCACAGATACGCAGTATTTT. Its protein is CASTTGQITSTDTQYF.

J is TRBJ2-1 and V is TRBV6-4, with 7 bases that match TRBD1. Germline loops: CDR1 MRHNA, CDR2 SNTAGT. V was clipped by 5 bases and J by 4 bases; unmatched bases: 8. This CDR3 comprises 15 residues. Here the CDR3 reads CASSRGTEFYNEQFF. The CDR3 DNA follows: TGTGCCAGCAGTCGTGGGACAGAATTTTACAATGAGCAGTTCTTC.

This chain links TRBV27 with TRBJ2-7, with D possibly TRBD2 on 5 matching bases. Trimming stripped 6 bases from V and 3 bases from J, with 12 bases between. This CDR3 contains 13 residues. CDR1 and CDR2 from the germline V gene are MNHEY and SMNVEV (reference sequence). The CDR3 sequence: CASSPLGLYEQYF. For the CDR3, the DNA is TGTGCCAGCAGCCCACTAGGACTCTACGAGCAGTACTTC.

The chain couples TRBV7-9 to TRBJ1-2; D is perhaps TRBD1 (5 bases). Germline assignment: CDR1 SEHNR and CDR2 FQNEAQ (reference sequence). V lost 7 bases to trimming and J lost 0 bases, with 15 bases between them. This CDR3 comprises 15 residues. The CDR3, as DNA: TGTGCCAGCAACGACCAGGGTCCCGCTAACTATGGCTACACCTTC. Its translation: CASNDQGPANYGYTF. The whole variable domain, filled in from reference TRBV7-9 and TRBJ1-2, reads DTGVSQNPRHKITKRGQNVTFRCDPISEHNRLYWYRQTLGQGPEFLTYFQNEAQLEKSRLLSDRFSAERPKGSFSTLEIQRTEQGDSAMYLCASNDQGPANYGYTFGSGTRLTVV.

A note on this clone: Other DNA sequences within the sample encode an identical CDR3. The chain joins TRBV10-3 to TRBJ1-5; possible D gene TRBD1, 5 bases. The CDR3 has 13 residues. Germline lookup yields CDR1 ENHRY and CDR2 SYGVKD. V lost 3 bases and J 4 bases, leaving 7 bases between the germline ends. CDR3 sequence: CAISEGQNQPQHF. In DNA form, the CDR3 reads TGTGCCATCAGTGAAGGACAAAATCAGCCCCAGCATTTT.

V and J are TRBV27 and TRBJ1-1; 9 positions agree with TRBD1. The CDR3 loop spans 16 amino acids. Germline CDR1 reads MNHEY; CDR2 reads SMNVEV (reference sequence). Trimming removed 6 bases from V and 8 bases from J; junction bases left unmatched: 16. In DNA, the CDR3 is TGTGCCAGCAGATTGGGACAGGGCTTAGATCAGGGCGAAGCTTTCTTT. Its protein product is CASRLGQGLDQGEAFF.

CDR3 sequence: CASSWRGRADRGRTGELFF. CDR3 DNA: TGTGCCAGCAGCTGGAGAGGTAGGGCTGACAGGGGGCGAACCGGGGAGCTGTTTTTT. The chain joins TRBV5-6 to TRBJ2-2; 10 nucleotides align to TRBD1. The V and J ends lost 3 bases and 5 bases, in that order; junction bases with no gene match: 16. This CDR3 contains 19 residues. Germline CDR1 is SGHDT and CDR2 is YYEEEE.

V and J are TRBV28 and TRBJ1-1; D uncertain. In germline, CDR1 is MDHEN, CDR2 SYDVKM. With 8 bases removed from V and 6 bases from J, the gap between germline ends came to 22 bases. The CDR3 contains 15 residues. CDR3 residues: CASPPQRESIAEAFF. The CDR3 DNA reads TGTGCCAGCCCCCCCCAGCGGGAGTCGATCGCTGAAGCTTTCTTT.

The chain employs TRBV6-4 and TRBJ2-7; 10 bases align to TRBD1. The CDR3 spans 14 residues. Trimming cost V 10 bases and J 7 bases; bases outside gene matches: 13. CDR1 is MRHNA, CDR2 SNTAGT, per germline. The CDR3 region has the DNA TGTGCCATTCACCGGGACAGGGGCCTCGGGGAGCAGTACTTC. Translating it yields CAIHRDRGLGEQYF.

This clone was seen a few times. This chain connects TRBV2 to TRBJ2-1, with 9 bases aligning to TRBD1. The CDR3 sequence is 14 residues long. With V trimmed by 6 bases and J by 4 bases, 4 bases remained unmatched. In germline, CDR1 is SNHLY, CDR2 FYNNEI. Here the CDR3 reads CASRDRGRYNEQFF. The CDR3 DNA sequence: TGTGCCAGCAGGGACAGGGGCCGATACAATGAGCAGTTCTTC.

V is TRBV7-8 and J is TRBJ1-6; 7 nucleotides line up with TRBD1. The CDR3 loop spans 15 amino acids. Unmatched junction bases numbered 3, after V lost 0 bases and J lost 7 bases. The germline V gene encodes CDR1 SGHVS and CDR2 FQNEAQ. The CDR3 sequence is CASSLATGSNSPLHF. CDR3 DNA sequence: TGTGCCAGCAGCTTAGCGACAGGGTCGAATTCACCCCTCCACTTT.

This chain joins TRBV19 and TRBJ2-6, with D possibly being TRBD2 (5 bases). CDR1 and CDR2 from the germline V gene are LNHDA and SQIVND (reference sequence). Between the trimmed V and J ends, which lost 1 base and 0 bases, there was a span of 7 bases. The CDR3 covers 16 residues. As DNA, the CDR3 is TGTGCCAGTAGTATAGCCGGGGACTCTGGGGCCAACGTCCTGACTTTC. Translating it yields CASSIAGDSGANVLTF.